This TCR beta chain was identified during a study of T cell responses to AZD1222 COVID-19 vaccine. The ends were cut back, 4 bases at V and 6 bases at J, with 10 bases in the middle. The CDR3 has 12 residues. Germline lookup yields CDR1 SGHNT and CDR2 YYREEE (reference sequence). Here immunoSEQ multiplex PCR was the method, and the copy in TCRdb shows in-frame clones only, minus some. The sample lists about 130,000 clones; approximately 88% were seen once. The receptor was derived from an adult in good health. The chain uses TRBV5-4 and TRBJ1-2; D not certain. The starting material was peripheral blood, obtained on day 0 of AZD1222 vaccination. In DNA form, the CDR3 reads TGTGCCAGCAGCCAGCGGCAGGATGGCTACACCTTC. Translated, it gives CASSQRQDGYTF.